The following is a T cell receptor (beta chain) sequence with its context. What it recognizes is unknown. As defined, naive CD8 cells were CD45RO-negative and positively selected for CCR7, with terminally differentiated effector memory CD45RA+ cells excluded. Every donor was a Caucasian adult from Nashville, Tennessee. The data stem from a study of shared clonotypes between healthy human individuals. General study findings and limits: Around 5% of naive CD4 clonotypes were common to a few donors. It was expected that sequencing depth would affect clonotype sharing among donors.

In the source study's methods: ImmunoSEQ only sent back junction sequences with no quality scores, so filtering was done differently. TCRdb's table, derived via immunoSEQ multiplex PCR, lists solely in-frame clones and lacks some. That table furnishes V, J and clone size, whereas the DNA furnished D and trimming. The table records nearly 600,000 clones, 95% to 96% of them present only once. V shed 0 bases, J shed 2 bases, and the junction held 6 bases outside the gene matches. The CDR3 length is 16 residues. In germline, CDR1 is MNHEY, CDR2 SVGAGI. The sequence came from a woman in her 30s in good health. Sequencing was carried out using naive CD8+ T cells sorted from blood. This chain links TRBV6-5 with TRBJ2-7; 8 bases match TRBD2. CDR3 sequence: CASSYSSAGVAYEQYF. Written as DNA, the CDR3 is TGTGCCAGCAGTTACTCCTCAGCGGGAGTCGCCTACGAGCAGTACTTC.